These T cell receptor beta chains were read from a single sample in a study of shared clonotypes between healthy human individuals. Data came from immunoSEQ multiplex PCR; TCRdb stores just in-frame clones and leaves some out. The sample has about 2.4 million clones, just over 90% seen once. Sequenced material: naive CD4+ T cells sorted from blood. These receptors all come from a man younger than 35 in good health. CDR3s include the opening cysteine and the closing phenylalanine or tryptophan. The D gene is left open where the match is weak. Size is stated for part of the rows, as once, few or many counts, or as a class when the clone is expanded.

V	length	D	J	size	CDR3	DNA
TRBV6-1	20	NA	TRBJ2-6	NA	CASSEARGVWGDSGANVLTF	TGTGCCAGCAGTGAAGCGCGGGGTGTCTGGGGGGACTCTGGGGCCAACGTCCTGACTTTC
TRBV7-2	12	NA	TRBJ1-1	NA	CASRWGGTEAFF	TGTGCCAGCCGGTGGGGGGGGACTGAAGCTTTCTTT
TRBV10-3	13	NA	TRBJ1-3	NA	CAISSLLGNTIYF	TGTGCCATCAGCAGTCTACTTGGAAACACCATATATTTT
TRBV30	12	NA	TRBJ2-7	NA	CAWSSLRYEQYF	TGTGCCTGGAGTAGTCTGCGCTACGAGCAGTACTTC
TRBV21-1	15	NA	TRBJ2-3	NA	CASSNVGPHALTQYF	TGTGCCAGCAGCAACGTCGGCCCTCACGCTTTGACGCAGTATTTT
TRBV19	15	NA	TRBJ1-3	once	CASSHPGPPGNTIYF	TGTGCCAGTAGTCACCCCGGCCCTCCTGGAAACACCATATATTTT
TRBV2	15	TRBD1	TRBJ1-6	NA	CASRTGGNYNSPLHF	TGTGCCAGCAGGACAGGGGGCAACTATAATTCACCCCTCCACTTT
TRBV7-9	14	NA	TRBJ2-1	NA	CASDGVLRGNEQFF	TGTGCCAGCGACGGGGTCCTCAGGGGCAATGAGCAGTTCTTC
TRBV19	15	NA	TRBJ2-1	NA	CASSIGADLYNEQFF	TGTGCCAGTAGTATTGGAGCGGACCTATACAATGAGCAGTTCTTC
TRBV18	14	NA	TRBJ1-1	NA	CASSPQPGSTEAFF	TGTGCCAGCTCACCACAGCCAGGTTCCACTGAAGCTTTCTTT
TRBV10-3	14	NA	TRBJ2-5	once	CATRRDSQQETQYF	TGTGCCACCCGTCGGGACTCCCAGCAAGAGACCCAGTACTTC
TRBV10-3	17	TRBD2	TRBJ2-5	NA	CAISDQGLAGGGETQYF	TGTGCCATCAGTGACCAGGGACTAGCGGGAGGAGGGGAGACCCAGTACTTC
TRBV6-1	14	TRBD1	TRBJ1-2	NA	CASSMTGTAYGYTF	TGTGCCAGCAGTATGACCGGGACAGCCTATGGCTACACCTTC
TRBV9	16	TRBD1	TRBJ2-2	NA	CASSATGAANTGELFF	TGTGCCAGCAGCGCCACAGGGGCCGCTAACACCGGGGAGCTGTTTTTT
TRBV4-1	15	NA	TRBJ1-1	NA	CASSQDDVRGTEAFF	TGCGCCAGCAGCCAAGATGATGTACGGGGCACTGAAGCTTTCTTT
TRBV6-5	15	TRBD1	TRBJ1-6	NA	CASSPTGTGDSPLHF	TGTGCCAGCAGTCCGACCGGGACAGGGGACTCACCCCTCCACTTT
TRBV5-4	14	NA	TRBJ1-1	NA	CASSPGRLNTEAFF	TGTGCCAGCAGCCCCGGACGGCTGAACACTGAAGCTTTCTTT
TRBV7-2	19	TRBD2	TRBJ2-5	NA	CASSPPPKLAGGLQETQYF	TGTGCCAGCAGCCCACCACCGAAACTAGCGGGAGGCCTGCAAGAGACCCAGTACTTC
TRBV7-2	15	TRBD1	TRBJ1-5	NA	CASSLGQAGGQPQHF	TGTGCCAGCAGCCTCGGACAGGCGGGGGGGCAGCCCCAGCATTTT
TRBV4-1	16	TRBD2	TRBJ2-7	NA	CASSQPRAGVSYEQYF	TGCGCCAGCAGCCAGCCCCGAGCGGGAGTGTCCTACGAGCAGTACTTC
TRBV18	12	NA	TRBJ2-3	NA	CASSSYTDTQYF	TGTGCCAGCTCGAGCTACACAGATACGCAGTATTTT
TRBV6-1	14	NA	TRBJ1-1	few	CASSEAHGITEAFF	TGTGCCAGCAGTGAAGCCCATGGCATCACTGAAGCTTTCTTT
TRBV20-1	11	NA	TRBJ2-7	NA	CSATEGYEQYF	TGCAGTGCCACGGAGGGATACGAGCAGTACTTC
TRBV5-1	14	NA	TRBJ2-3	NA	CASSFRAQRDTQYF	TGCGCCAGCAGCTTCCGGGCGCAAAGGGATACGCAGTATTTT
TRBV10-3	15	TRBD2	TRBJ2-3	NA	CAISPGLADTDTQYF	TGTGCCATCAGTCCGGGACTAGCGGATACAGATACGCAGTATTTT
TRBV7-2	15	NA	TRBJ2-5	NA	CASSLAGRGQETQYF	TGTGCCAGCAGCTTGGCAGGGCGCGGCCAAGAGACCCAGTACTTC
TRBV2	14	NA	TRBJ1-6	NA	CASSAGGSNSPLHF	TGTGCCAGCAGTGCCGGCGGGTCTAATTCACCCCTCCACTTT
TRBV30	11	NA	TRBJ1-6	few	CAWSEGSPLHF	TGTGCCTGGAGTGAGGGGTCACCCCTCCACTTT
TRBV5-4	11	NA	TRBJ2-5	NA	CASSRGETQYF	TGTGCCAGCAGCCGAGGAGAGACCCAGTACTTC
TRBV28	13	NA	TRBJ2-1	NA	CASSESTQRLQFF	TGTGCCAGCAGCGAATCGACCCAACGCCTGCAGTTCTTC
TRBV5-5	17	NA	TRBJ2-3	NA	CASSLNDVTVATDTQYF	TGTGCCAGCAGCTTGAATGATGTGACGGTTGCCACAGATACGCAGTATTTT
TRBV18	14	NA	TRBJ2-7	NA	CASSPSTDSYEQYF	TGTGCCAGCTCACCTTCGACAGACTCCTACGAGCAGTACTTC
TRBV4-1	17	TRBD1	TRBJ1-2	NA	CASSQPGDRGANYGYTF	TGCGCCAGCAGCCAACCTGGCGACAGGGGAGCTAACTATGGCTACACCTTC
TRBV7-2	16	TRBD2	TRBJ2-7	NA	CASSGPGTSGSYEQYF	TGTGCCAGCAGCGGCCCCGGGACTAGCGGGAGTTACGAGCAGTACTTC
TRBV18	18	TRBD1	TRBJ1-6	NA	CASSPITGTGRSNSPLHF	TGTGCCAGCTCACCCATTACCGGGACAGGGCGCTCTAATTCACCCCTCCACTTT
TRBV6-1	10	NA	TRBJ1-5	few	CASSEGPQHF	TGTGCCAGCAGTGAGGGGCCCCAGCATTTT
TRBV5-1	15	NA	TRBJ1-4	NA	CASSLGSRNNEKLFF	TGCGCCAGCAGCTTGGGTAGTCGGAATAATGAAAAACTGTTTTTT
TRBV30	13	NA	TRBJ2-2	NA	CAWDRPNTGELFF	TGTGCCTGGGACAGGCCGAACACCGGGGAGCTGTTTTTT
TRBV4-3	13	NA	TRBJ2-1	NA	CASSLNPDGVQFF	TGCGCCAGCAGCCTCAATCCGGACGGGGTGCAGTTCTTC
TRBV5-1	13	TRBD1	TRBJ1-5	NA	CASLPTGPQPQHF	TGCGCCAGCTTACCGACAGGGCCGCAGCCCCAGCATTTT